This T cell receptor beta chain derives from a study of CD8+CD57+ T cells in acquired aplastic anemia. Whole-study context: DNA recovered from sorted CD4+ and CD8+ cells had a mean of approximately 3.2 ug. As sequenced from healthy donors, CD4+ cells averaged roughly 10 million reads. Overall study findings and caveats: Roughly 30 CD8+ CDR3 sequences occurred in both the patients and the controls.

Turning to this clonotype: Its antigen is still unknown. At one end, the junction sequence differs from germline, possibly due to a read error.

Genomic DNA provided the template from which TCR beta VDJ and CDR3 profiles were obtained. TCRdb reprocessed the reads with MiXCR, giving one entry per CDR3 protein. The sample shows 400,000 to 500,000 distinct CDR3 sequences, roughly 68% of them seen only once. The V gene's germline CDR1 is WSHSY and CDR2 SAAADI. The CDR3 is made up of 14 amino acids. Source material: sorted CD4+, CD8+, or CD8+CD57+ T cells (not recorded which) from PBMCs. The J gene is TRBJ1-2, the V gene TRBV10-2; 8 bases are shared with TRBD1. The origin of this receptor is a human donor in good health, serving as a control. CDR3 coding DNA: TGTGCCAGCAGTGCAAGACAGGGGCCCTATAGCTACACCTTC. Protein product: CASSARQGPYSYTF.